The TCR beta chain described here comes from a study of CD8 T cells in Susac syndrome. CD8+ and CD4+ T cells from blood underwent TCR beta sequencing. The controls were healthy donors who were matched for age and sex. Bulk CD8+ and CD4+ cells came from magnetic negative isolation; CD8+ TEMRA by FACS. Trimming cost V 8 bases and J 2 bases, with 15 bases left between them. The CDR3 runs to 14 residues. Germline CDR1 is WSHSY and CDR2 is SAAADI. It was with random hexamers that about 0.45 to 1 ug RNA was reverse transcribed. TCRdb reanalysed the immunoSEQ multiplex PCR reads using MiXCR and keeps one entry per CDR3 protein. Found here are about 210,000 distinct CDR3 sequences, roughly 92% of them singletons; the top ten hold 0.1%.

Sequenced sample: CD4+ T cells from PBMCs. This chain links TRBV10-2 with TRBJ1-2; perhaps TRBD1 as D (5 bases). The receptor comes from a human donor in good health. The CDR3 sequence is CASSGGGWNYGYTF. CDR3 DNA: TGCGCCAGCTCCGGCGGGGGGTGGAACTATGGCTACACCTTC.